This record concerns one T cell receptor beta chain sequence. The target antigen is unknown. The CDR3 is 14 residues long. V was clipped by 4 bases and J by 5 bases, with 14 bases between them. The germline V gene has CDR1 MDHEN and CDR2 SYDVKM. This record comes from a study of cytotoxic CD8 clonotypes in ibrutinib-treated CLL. The study's findings and limits: Having risen at ibrutinib response, clonality had fallen back toward baseline by progression.

Depths of 1 in 200,000 to 1 in 1 million T cells were the sequencing target. Only in-frame clones appear in the TCRdb table, and some are missing; sequencing was by immunoSEQ multiplex PCR. The sample lists hundreds of thousands of clones, 60% to 80% occurring once. Sequencing was performed on PBMCs, taken after 12 months of ibrutinib treatment. This receptor was obtained from a human donor with chronic lymphocytic leukemia. The genes are TRBV28 and TRBJ2-5, with D possibly matching TRBD2 (5 bases). The CDR3 loop reads CASSSGSGRETQYF. CDR3 in DNA: TGTGCCAGCAGTTCGGGATCAGGAAGGGAGACCCAGTACTTC.